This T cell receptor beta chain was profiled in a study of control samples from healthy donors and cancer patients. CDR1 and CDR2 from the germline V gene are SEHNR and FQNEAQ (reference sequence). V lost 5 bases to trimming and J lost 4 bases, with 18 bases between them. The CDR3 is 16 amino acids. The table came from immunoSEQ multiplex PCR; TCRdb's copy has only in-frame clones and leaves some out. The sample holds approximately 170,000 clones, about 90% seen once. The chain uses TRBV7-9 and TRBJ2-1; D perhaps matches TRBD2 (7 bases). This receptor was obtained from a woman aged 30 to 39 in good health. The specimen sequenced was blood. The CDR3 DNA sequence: TGTGCCAGCAGCCTGGGGGCTAGCGGTACGTACAATGAGCAGTTCTTC. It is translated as CASSLGASGTYNEQFF.